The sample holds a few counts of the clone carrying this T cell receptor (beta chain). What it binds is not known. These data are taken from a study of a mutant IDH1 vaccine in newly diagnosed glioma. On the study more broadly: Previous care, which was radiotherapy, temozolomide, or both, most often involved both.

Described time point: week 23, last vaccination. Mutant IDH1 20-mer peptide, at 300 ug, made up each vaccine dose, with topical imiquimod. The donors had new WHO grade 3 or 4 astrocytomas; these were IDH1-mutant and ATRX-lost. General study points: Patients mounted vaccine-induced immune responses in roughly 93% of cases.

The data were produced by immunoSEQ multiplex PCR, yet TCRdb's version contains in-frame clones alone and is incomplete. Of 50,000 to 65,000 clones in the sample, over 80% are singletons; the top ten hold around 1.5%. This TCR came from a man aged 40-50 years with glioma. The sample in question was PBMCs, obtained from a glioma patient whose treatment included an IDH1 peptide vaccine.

The CDR3 DNA reads as TGTGCCAGCAGTCATATGACTAGCGGCTACGAGCAGTACTTC. Amino acid sequence: CASSHMTSGYEQYF. The chain recombines TRBV6-5 with TRBJ2-7; TRBD2 aligns across 9 bases. CDR3 size: 14 residues. Trimming cost V 5 bases and J 3 bases; bases outside gene matches: 5. Looked up from germline, CDR1 is MNHEY and CDR2 is SVGAGI.